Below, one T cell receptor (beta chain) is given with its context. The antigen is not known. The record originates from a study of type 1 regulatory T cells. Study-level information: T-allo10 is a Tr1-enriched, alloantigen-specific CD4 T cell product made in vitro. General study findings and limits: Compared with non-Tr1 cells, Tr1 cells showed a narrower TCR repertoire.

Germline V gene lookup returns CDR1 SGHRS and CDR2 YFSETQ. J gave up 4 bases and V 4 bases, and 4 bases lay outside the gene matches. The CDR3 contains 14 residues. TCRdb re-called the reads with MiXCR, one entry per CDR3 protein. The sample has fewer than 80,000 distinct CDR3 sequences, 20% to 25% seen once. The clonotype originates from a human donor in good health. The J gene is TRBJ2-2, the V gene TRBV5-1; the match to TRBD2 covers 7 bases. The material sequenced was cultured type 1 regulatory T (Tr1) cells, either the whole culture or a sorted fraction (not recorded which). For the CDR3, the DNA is TGCGCCAGCAGCATCGGGGGGAGCACCGGGGAGCTGTTTTTT. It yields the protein CASSIGGSTGELFF.